Listed below are T cell receptor beta chains from one sample, sequenced in a study. One entry per CDR3 protein, called by TCRdb with MiXCR from the RT-PCR reads. The sample yields 650,000 to 800,000 distinct CDR3 sequences, 12% to 15% seen once. Sequenced sample: memory CD4+ T cells from blood. Receptors were obtained from a female donor in good health, serving as a healthy control. The CDR3 runs from the conserved cysteine through the conserved F or W. The order of the fields is J gene, D gene, clone size, CDR3 length, V gene, CDR3 protein, CDR3 DNA. D genes are given only for firm matches. The listing skips clone size in some rows; elsewhere it reads once, few, many or a size class.

TRBJ1-1 TRBD1 few 14 TRBV7-9 CASSSGGYATEAFF TGTGCCAGCAGTTCAGGGGGCTATGCCACTGAAGCTTTCTTT
TRBJ2-3 . . 16 TRBV5-4 CASSLKSGVGTDTQYF TGTGCCAGCAGCTTGAAGTCGGGGGTCGGCACAGATACGCAGTATTTT
TRBJ2-7 . few 16 TRBV5-1 CASSLGSLTVTYEQYF TGCGCCAGCAGTTTGGGTTCCTTGACCGTTACCTACGAGCAGTACTTC
TRBJ1-5 . few 14 TRBV30 CAWNTGLRDQPQHF TGTGCCTGGAATACGGGACTGCGCGATCAGCCCCAGCATTTT
TRBJ2-7 . . 15 TRBV7-2 CASASYTGSPRKQYF TGTGCCAGCGCCTCCTATACAGGTTCTCCCCGAAAGCAGTACTTC
TRBJ2-5 . many 15 TRBV7-2 CASSFTVGLGETQYF TGTGCCAGCAGCTTTACCGTGGGACTCGGCGAGACCCAGTACTTC
TRBJ1-1 . many 11 TRBV20-1 CSARVVQRAFF TGCAGTGCTAGAGTGGTCCAGAGGGCTTTCTTT
TRBJ2-1 . . 13 TRBV6-6 CASSTPTMNEQFF TGTGCCAGCAGTACCCCGACTATGAATGAGCAGTTCTTC
TRBJ1-4 . few 13 TRBV20-1 CSARVVGIEKLFF TGCAGTGCTAGAGTAGTGGGGATTGAAAAACTGTTTTTT
TRBJ2-3 TRBD2 many 16 TRBV9 CASSGLAGQTTDTQYF TGTGCCAGCAGCGGACTAGCGGGGCAGACCACAGATACGCAGTATTTT
TRBJ1-1 . few 17 TRBV18 CASSPPGGQFSNTEAFF TGTGCCAGCTCACCACCGGGAGGCCAATTTTCGAACACTGAAGCTTTCTTT
TRBJ2-3 TRBD1 . 16 TRBV7-9 CASSLGGTGSTDTQYF TGTGCCAGCAGCTTAGGAGGGACAGGGAGCACAGATACGCAGTATTTT
TRBJ2-3 TRBD1 many 15 TRBV20-1 CSAPGTGGTADTQYF TGCAGTGCCCCCGGGACAGGAGGTACCGCAGATACGCAGTATTTT
TRBJ1-1 TRBD1 . 15 TRBV5-1 CASSDKPGGNTEAFF TGCGCCAGCAGCGACAAGCCAGGGGGCAACACTGAAGCTTTCTTT
TRBJ2-7 TRBD1 . 15 TRBV7-2 CASSFTGGAFYEQYF TGTGCCAGCAGCTTTACAGGGGGCGCCTTCTACGAGCAGTACTTC
TRBJ2-2 . . 13 TRBV6-2/TRBV6-3 CASIKAITGELFF TGTGCCAGCATAAAGGCGATCACCGGGGAGCTGTTTTTT
TRBJ2-1 TRBD2 few 15 TRBV24-1 CATSEGTSGSNEQFF TGTGCCACCAGTGAAGGGACTAGCGGGAGCAATGAGCAGTTCTTC
TRBJ2-7 . many 15 TRBV27 CASSPVPGPPYEQYF TGTGCCAGCAGTCCCGTCCCGGGTCCACCCTACGAGCAGTACTTC